This TCR beta chain was identified in a study of blood T cell repertoires in COVID-19. Study information: The analysed material was cDNA or gDNA that came from T cells, B-cell-depleted T cells, or PBMCs.

Clones were read by immunoSEQ multiplex PCR, and TCRdb kept only the in-frame ones, dropping some. The sample gives 120,000 or so clones, 81% of which show up once; 3.5% to 4% is in the top ten. Germline values: CDR1 LNHNV, CDR2 YYDKDF (reference sequence). Trimming took 0 bases from V and 2 from J; bases not matched to a gene: 6. The CDR3 runs to 16 residues. This TCR came from a woman aged 50 to 60 with acute or convalescent COVID-19. The chain employs TRBV15 and TRBJ2-7; 8 bases fit TRBD1. The sequencing sample was made of peripheral blood. Written as DNA, the CDR3 is TGTGCCACCAGCAGAGATCGCCCACAGGGGGCCTACGAGCAGTACTTC. This codes for CATSRDRPQGAYEQYF.